Following are 26 T cell receptor beta chains from one sample sequenced in a study of cytomegalovirus exposure and HLA in healthy donors. PCR used 60 Vbeta primers and 13 Jbeta primers. Method: immunoSEQ multiplex PCR; TCRdb's copy keeps in-frame clones and lacks some. There are more than 85,000 clones in the sample; about three quarters occur only once, and approximately 16% lies in the top ten. Material: PBMCs. The receptors were sampled from a woman in her 50s in good health and CMV-seropositive.

The table lists this clone with a few counts. One end of the junction does not line up with germline, which may come from a read error. The chain combines TRBV7-9 with TRBJ2-1; 11 bases are a match to TRBD2. CDR3 length: 13 amino acids. CDR1 and CDR2 from the germline V gene are SEHNR and FQNEAQ (reference sequence). The CDR3 coding sequence is TGTGCCAGCAGCCTAGCGGGAGGCGGTGAGCAGTTCTTC. Its protein is CASSLAGGGEQFF.

The gene calls are TRBV19 and TRBJ2-1; tentative D call: TRBD1 (5 bases). Looked up from germline, CDR1 is LNHDA and CDR2 is SQIVND (reference sequence). V lost 9 bases and J lost 6, with 12 bases in between. The CDR3 runs to 12 residues. CDR3 sequence: CASLTDSNEQFF. The CDR3 region has the DNA TGTGCCAGCTTGACAGACTCCAATGAGCAGTTCTTC.

The chain recombines TRBV29-1 with TRBJ2-5; the D gene is possibly TRBD1 (6 bases). The CDR3 covers 13 residues. Deletions cut 7 bases from V and 7 bases from J, with 19 bases between. Germline assignment: CDR1 SQVTM and CDR2 ANQGSEA. CDR3 sequence reads: CSAPGVNGGTQYF. CDR3 DNA sequence: TGCAGCGCGCCAGGGGTCAACGGAGGGACCCAGTACTTC.

This chain connects TRBV30 to TRBJ1-4; a possible D gene is TRBD1 (6 bases). Trimming cost V 2 bases and J 10 bases, with 23 bases left between them. Per the germline V gene, CDR1 is GTSNPN and CDR2 is SVGIG (reference sequence). The CDR3 has 16 amino acids. The CDR3 spells CAWSRGIRGTPPKLFF. DNA for the CDR3: TGTGCCTGGAGTAGGGGCATCAGGGGAACCCCTCCAAAACTGTTTTTT. The variable domain in full, with the rest retrieved from reference TRBV30 and TRBJ1-4, is SQTIHQWPATLVQPVGSPLSLECTVEGTSNPNLYWYRQAAGRGLQLLFYSVGIGQISSEVPQNLSASRPQDRQFILSSKKLLLSDSGFYLCAWSRGIRGTPPKLFFGSGTQLSVL.

The chain recombines TRBV7-9 with TRBJ2-3; 11 nucleotides align to TRBD2. The germline CDR1 and CDR2 sequences are SEHNR and FQNEAQ (reference sequence). V shed 8 bases and J 2 bases; nucleotides not matched to a gene: 9. CDR3 length equals 16 residues. CDR3 protein: CASDGASGRTTDTQYF. Written as DNA, the CDR3 is TGTGCCAGCGACGGGGCTAGCGGGAGGACCACAGATACGCAGTATTTT.

The chain combines TRBV4-1 with TRBJ1-1, with D possibly TRBD1 on 5 matching bases. CDR1 and CDR2 from the germline V gene are MGHRA and YSYEKL. V was clipped by 2 bases and J by 0 bases, with 13 bases between them. CDR3 length: 16 amino acids. CDR3 nucleotide sequence: TGCGCCAGCAGCCAACTCCCCAGACAGATGAACACTGAAGCTTTCTTT. Protein sequence: CASSQLPRQMNTEAFF.

V gene TRBV5-1 combines with J gene TRBJ1-1, with TRBD1 matching 9 bases. Trimming took 4 bases from V and 6 from J; bases not matched to a gene: 10. Per the germline V gene, CDR1 is SGHRS and CDR2 is YFSETQ. The CDR3 runs to 15 residues. CDR3 residues: CASSRGVQGASEAFF. Written as DNA, the CDR3 is TGCGCCAGCAGCCGGGGGGTACAGGGGGCGTCTGAAGCTTTCTTT.

This chain connects TRBV15 to TRBJ1-1; D may be TRBD1 (5 bases). V was trimmed by 0 bases and J by 3 bases, leaving 11 bases between them. The CDR3 is 15 residues long. CDR1 and CDR2 from the germline V gene are LNHNV and YYDKDF (reference sequence). As DNA, the CDR3 is TGTGCCACCAGCAGAGATCCTCGGGGGGACACTGAAGCTTTCTTT. Its translation: CATSRDPRGDTEAFF.

The J gene is TRBJ2-7, the V gene TRBV28; 7 bases are a match to TRBD1. This CDR3 contains 15 residues. Germline V gene data show CDR1 as MDHEN and CDR2 as SYDVKM. V gave up 8 bases and J gave up 2 bases; unmatched junction bases: 12. Here the CDR3 DNA reads TGTGCCAGCGGAACAGGGGCTCGGGGTACCTACGAGCAGTACTTC. Translating it yields CASGTGARGTYEQYF.

Notes on this clone: Other DNA sequences within the sample encode an identical CDR3. The chain carries TRBV11-2 and TRBJ1-6; D unclear. The V gene lost 5 bases and the J gene lost 5 bases, with 4 bases spanning the gap. The CDR3 spans 12 residues. CDR1 and CDR2 (germline): SGHAT, FQNNGV. CDR3 amino acids: CASSPDNSPLHF. The CDR3 region has the DNA TGTGCCAGCAGCCCAGATAATTCACCCCTCCACTTT.

The chain links TRBV28 to TRBJ2-5; 11 bases map to TRBD2. The junction had 7 bases not matched to a gene; V was cut back by 5 bases and J by 2 bases. There are 16 residues in the CDR3. Germline CDR1 is MDHEN and CDR2 is SYDVKM. CDR3 loop: CASSQPRLAGQETQYF. The CDR3 DNA reads TGTGCCAGCAGTCAACCCCGACTAGCGGGGCAAGAGACCCAGTACTTC.

The chain has TRBV28 and TRBJ1-4; no clear D gene. From germline, CDR1 is MDHEN and CDR2 SYDVKM. The CDR3 consists of 15 residues. Trimming took 4 bases from V and 9 from J, leaving 18 bases between them. CDR3 protein: CASSSPPSEIQKLFF. The CDR3 DNA is TGTGCCAGCAGTTCCCCACCCAGCGAGATTCAAAAACTGTTTTTT.

This clone was seen a few times. The V gene is TRBV27, the J gene TRBJ1-2, with 9 bases fitting TRBD1. This CDR3 has 13 residues. Germline CDR1 and CDR2: MNHEY and SMNVEV (reference sequence). Trimming at V came to 6 bases and at J to 6 bases, leaving 5 bases not matched to a gene. As DNA, the CDR3 is TGTGCCAGCAGCCAAGACAGGGGGAATGGCTACACCTTC. Translated: CASSQDRGNGYTF.

This clone was counted only a few times. This rearrangement joins TRBV6-6 to TRBJ1-5; 9 bases fit TRBD1. The V segment lost 10 bases and the J segment 7 bases; nucleotides outside the gene matches: 8. Germline V gives CDR1 MNHNY, CDR2 SVGAGI (reference sequence). This CDR3 region has 13 residues. The CDR3 loop is CATEGQGRQPQHF. The CDR3 DNA sequence: TGTGCCACCGAGGGACAGGGCCGGCAGCCCCAGCATTTT.

This clone has a handful of counts. The rearrangement joins TRBV7-5 to TRBJ1-1. TRBV7-5 is a pseudogene locus. The CDR3 spans 15 residues. The CDR3 region is CASTKPGDRNTEAFF. The CDR3 DNA follows: TGTGCCAGCACTAAACCGGGGGATAGGAACACTGAAGCTTTCTTT.

The chain carries TRBV5-1 and TRBJ2-5, with 9 positions matching TRBD2. Germline V lookup: CDR1 SGHRS, CDR2 YFSETQ. The CDR3 runs to 17 residues. The V and J ends lost 2 bases and 0 bases, in that order; junction bases with no gene match: 8. The CDR3 DNA sequence: TGCGCCAGCAGCTTAGGGCTAGGCGGGGGGGACCAAGAGACCCAGTACTTC. Encoded protein: CASSLGLGGGDQETQYF.

The CDR3 region has the DNA TGTGCGCCCAAGGGGGCACCTTATAGCAATCAGCCCCAGCATTTT. As protein: CAPKGAPYSNQPQHF. The chain links TRBV2 to TRBJ1-5, with 7 bases aligning to TRBD1. CDR3 length: 15 residues. Germline values: CDR1 SNHLY, CDR2 FYNNEI. Together with reference TRBV2 and TRBJ1-5, the CDR3 gives the full variable domain: EPEVTQTPSHQVTQMGQEVILRCVPISNHLYFYWYRQILGQKVEFLVSFYNNEISEKSEIFDDQFSVERPDGSNFTLKIRSTKLEDSAMYFCAPKGAPYSNQPQHFGDGTRLSIL.

V gene TRBV5-4 combines with J gene TRBJ2-1, with D perhaps TRBD1 (5 bases). CDR3 length equals 14 residues. Germline values: CDR1 SGHNT, CDR2 YYREEE (reference sequence). Trimming cost V 0 bases and J 8 bases, with 12 bases left between them. Here the CDR3 reads CASSLDQGGDEQFF. CDR3 bases: TGTGCCAGCAGCTTGGACCAGGGTGGGGATGAGCAGTTCTTC.

The V and J genes are TRBV29-1 and TRBJ2-3; possible D gene TRBD1, 6 bases. The CDR3 length is 16 residues. V lost 4 bases to trimming and J lost 0 bases, with 17 bases between them. From germline, CDR1 is SQVTM and CDR2 ANQGSEA. CDR3 nucleotide sequence: TGCAGCGTTGTAGGGGGTGGCTCCCGTAGCACAGATACGCAGTATTTT. This sequence encodes CSVVGGGSRSTDTQYF.

The chain recombines TRBV28 with TRBJ1-1, with a possible D match to TRBD1 (6 bases). This CDR3 region has 11 residues. Deletions cut 6 bases from V and 8 bases from J, with 10 bases between. Germline lookup yields CDR1 MDHEN and CDR2 SYDVKM. CDR3 coding DNA: TGTGCCAGCAGGTACCAGGGGGAAGCTTTCTTT. This translates into CASRYQGEAFF.

This chain links TRBV18 with TRBJ2-7; D is perhaps TRBD1 (5 bases). The ends were cut back, 0 bases at V and 2 bases at J, with 8 bases in the middle. Germline CDR1 is KGHSH and CDR2 is LQKENI. CDR3 length equals 14 residues. CDR3 sequence (DNA): TGTGCCAGCTCACCACCGGCAGGGCCCTACGAGCAGTACTTC. It specifies CASSPPAGPYEQYF.

The chain has TRBV14 and TRBJ2-6, with D hard to call. Germline CDR1 and CDR2: SGHDN and FVKESK. There are 18 residues in the CDR3. Trimming took 7 bases from V and 0 from J, leaving 19 bases between them. This CDR3 is CASTLSRGLTSGANVLTF. CDR3 DNA sequence: TGTGCCAGCACCTTGAGTAGAGGCCTTACCTCTGGGGCCAACGTCCTGACTTTC.

This rearrangement joins TRBV2 to TRBJ1-2; D not certain. CDR1 is SNHLY, CDR2 FYNNEI, per germline. V was trimmed by 0 bases and J by 8 bases, leaving 10 bases between them. The CDR3 is 13 amino acids. This CDR3 reads CASSEASPRGYTF. The CDR3 coding sequence is TGTGCCAGCAGTGAAGCCTCCCCCCGGGGCTACACCTTC.

V is TRBV27 and J is TRBJ2-1, with TRBD2 matching 7 bases. Trimming cost V 6 bases and J 5 bases; bases outside gene matches: 16. The CDR3 covers 17 residues. Germline V gene data show CDR1 as MNHEY and CDR2 as SMNVEV (reference sequence). CDR3 coding DNA: TGTGCCAGCAGGGGCCCAAAAACTAGCGCGAAAGACAATGAGCAGTTCTTC. Encoded protein: CASRGPKTSAKDNEQFF.

This clone was seen a handful of times. The genes are TRBV30 and TRBJ1-5; tentative D call: TRBD1 (5 bases). CDR3 length: 12 amino acids. V lost 5 bases and J lost 7, with 12 bases in between. Germline V gene sequence: CDR1 GTSNPN, CDR2 SVGIG (reference sequence). In nucleotides, the CDR3 is TGTGCCTGGGGGGCAGGAGAGCAGCCCCAGCATTTT. Translation: CAWGAGEQPQHF.

This rearrangement joins TRBV28 to TRBJ2-5, with D possibly matching TRBD2 (5 bases). From germline, CDR1 is MDHEN and CDR2 SYDVKM. This CDR3 spans 12 amino acids. The V end was cut by 3 bases, the J end by 8 bases, with 10 bases between. The CDR3 sequence: CASSLLEGTQYF. CDR3 in DNA: TGTGCCAGCAGTTTGCTCGAGGGAACCCAGTACTTC.